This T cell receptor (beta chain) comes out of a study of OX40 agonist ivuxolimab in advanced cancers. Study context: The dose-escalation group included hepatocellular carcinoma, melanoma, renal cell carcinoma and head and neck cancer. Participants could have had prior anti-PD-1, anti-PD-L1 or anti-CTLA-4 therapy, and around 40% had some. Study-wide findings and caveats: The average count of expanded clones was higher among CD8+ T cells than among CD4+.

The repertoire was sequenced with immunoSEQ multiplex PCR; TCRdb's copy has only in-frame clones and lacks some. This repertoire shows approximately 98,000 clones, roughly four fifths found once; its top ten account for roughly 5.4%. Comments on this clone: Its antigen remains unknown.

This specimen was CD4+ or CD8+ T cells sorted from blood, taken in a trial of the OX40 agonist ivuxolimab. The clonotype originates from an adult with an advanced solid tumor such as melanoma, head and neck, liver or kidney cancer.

As DNA, the CDR3 is TGCGCCAGCAGCCCATCCCCTAGGATCGAAAGAAACGAGCAGTACTTC. This gives the protein CASSPSPRIERNEQYF. The chain recombines TRBV5-1 with TRBJ2-7; D uncertain. The CDR3 is 16 amino acids. Trimming stripped 4 bases from V and 5 bases from J, with 22 bases between. Germline V gives CDR1 SGHRS, CDR2 YFSETQ. The full variable domain, its missing parts supplied by reference TRBV5-1 and TRBJ2-7, is KAGVTQTPRYLIKTRGQQVTLSCSPISGHRSVSWYQQTPGQGLQFLFEYFSETQRNKGNFPGRFSGRQFSNSRSEMNVSTLELGDSALYLCASSPSPRIERNEQYFGPGTRLTVT.